These 2 T cell receptor beta chains were all obtained from the same sample, sequenced in a study of cytomegalovirus exposure and HLA in healthy donors listed by TCRdb under 2017. The library was obtained by the immunoSEQ multiplex PCR assay. The multiplex PCR relied on a mix of 60 forward primers for TCR Vbeta segments and 13 reverse primers for TCR Jbeta segments. Drawn from immuneACCESS, this table holds only the in-frame rearrangements with V and J called that TCRdb kept. Clones are partly lost; checked studies trace under half to an unresolved V gene and leave the rest unexplained. For this sample there are 100,000 to 150,000 clones; roughly a sixth appear just once. Clones ranked in the top ten supply approximately 2.9% of the sample. The sequenced material came from PBMCs. These receptor sequences come from a female donor in good health and CMV-seropositive.

This chain links TRBV5-1 with TRBJ1-4; TRBD1 matches at 9 bases. J was trimmed by 14 bases and V by 0 bases; bases with no gene match: 11. CDR3 length equals 15 residues. Germline lookup yields CDR1 SGHRS and CDR2 YFSETQ. The CDR3 here is CASSLEGQGPWGLFF. CDR3 nucleotide sequence: TGCGCCAGCAGCTTGGAGGGACAGGGACCTTGGGGGCTGTTTTTT.

This clone was seen a few times. The rearrangement uses TRBV2 and TRBJ1-4; D gene unclear. Germline CDR1 is SNHLY and CDR2 is FYNNEI. Trimming shortened V by 7 bases and J by 8 bases, and 14 bases separated the two germline ends. The CDR3 covers 13 residues. The CDR3 sequence is CASISGHSEKLFF. The CDR3, as DNA: TGTGCCAGCATTTCTGGGCATTCCGAAAAACTGTTTTTT.